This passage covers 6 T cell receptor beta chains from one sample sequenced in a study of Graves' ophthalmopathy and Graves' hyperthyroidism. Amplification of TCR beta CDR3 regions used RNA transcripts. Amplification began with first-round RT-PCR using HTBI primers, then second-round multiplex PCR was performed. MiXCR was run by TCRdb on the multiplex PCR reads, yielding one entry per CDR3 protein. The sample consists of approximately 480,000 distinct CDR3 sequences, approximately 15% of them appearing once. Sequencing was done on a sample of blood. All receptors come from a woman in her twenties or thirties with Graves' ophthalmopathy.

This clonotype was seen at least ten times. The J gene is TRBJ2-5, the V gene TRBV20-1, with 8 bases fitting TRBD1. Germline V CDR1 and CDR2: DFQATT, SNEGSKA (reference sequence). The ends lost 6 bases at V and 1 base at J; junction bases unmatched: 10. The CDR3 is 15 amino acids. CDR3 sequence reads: CSARIPGTGQETQYF. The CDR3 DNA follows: TGCAGTGCGAGAATCCCCGGGACAGGCCAAGAGACCCAGTACTTC.

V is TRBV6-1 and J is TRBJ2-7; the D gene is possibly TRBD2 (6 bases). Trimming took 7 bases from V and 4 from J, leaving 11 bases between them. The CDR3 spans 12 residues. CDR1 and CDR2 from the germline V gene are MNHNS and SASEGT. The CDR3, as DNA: TGTGCCAGCAAGGAGGGGATTTACGAGCAGTACTTC. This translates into CASKEGIYEQYF.

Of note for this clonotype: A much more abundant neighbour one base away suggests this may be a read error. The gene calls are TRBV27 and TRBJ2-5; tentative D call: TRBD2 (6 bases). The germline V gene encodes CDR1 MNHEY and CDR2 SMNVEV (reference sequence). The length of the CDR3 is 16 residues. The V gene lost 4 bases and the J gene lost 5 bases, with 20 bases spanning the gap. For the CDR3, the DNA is TGTGCCAGCAGTTCCACAGGCTCGAGGACTAAGGAGACCCAGTACTTC. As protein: CASSSTGSRTKETQYF.

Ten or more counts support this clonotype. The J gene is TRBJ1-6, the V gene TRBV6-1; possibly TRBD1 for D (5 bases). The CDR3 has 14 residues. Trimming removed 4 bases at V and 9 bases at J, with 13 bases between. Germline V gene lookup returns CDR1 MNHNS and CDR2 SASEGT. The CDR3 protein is CASSGQFQASPLHF. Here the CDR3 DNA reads TGTGCCAGCAGTGGACAGTTTCAAGCTTCACCCCTCCACTTT.

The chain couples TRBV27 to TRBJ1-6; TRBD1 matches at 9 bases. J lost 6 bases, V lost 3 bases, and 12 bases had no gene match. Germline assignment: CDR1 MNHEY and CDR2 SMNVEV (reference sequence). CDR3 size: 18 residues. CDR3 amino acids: CASSLEAYTGQGNSPLHF. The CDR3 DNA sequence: TGTGCCAGCAGTTTGGAGGCCTACACGGGACAGGGTAATTCACCCCTCCACTTT.

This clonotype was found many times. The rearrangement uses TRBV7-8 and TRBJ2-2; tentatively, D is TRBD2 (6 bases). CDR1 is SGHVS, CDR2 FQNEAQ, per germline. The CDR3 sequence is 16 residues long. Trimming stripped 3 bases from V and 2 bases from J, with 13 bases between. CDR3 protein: CASSLGQGGNTGELFF. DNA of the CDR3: TGTGCCAGCAGCTTGGGGCAGGGAGGAAACACCGGGGAGCTGTTTTTT.